This T cell receptor (beta chain) is from a study of radiotherapy plus CTLA-4 blockade in lung cancer. As for the study in general: Patients showed objective responses in 18% of cases and disease control in roughly 34%.

Turning to this clone: Antigen: not known.

People whose metastatic non-small-cell lung cancer was chemo-refractory got focal radiation along with CTLA-4 blockade by ipilimumab. Germline assignment: CDR1 MNHNS and CDR2 SASEGT. The CDR3 has 15 amino acids. Trimming removed 6 bases at V and 4 bases at J, with 13 bases between. Findings of the study overall: Alongside interferon-beta, early blood T cell clone dynamics were reportedly the best predictor of response. Radiotherapy was combined with ipilimumab, and tumor-derived TCR clones then expanded in blood.

Clones were read by immunoSEQ multiplex PCR, and TCRdb kept only the in-frame ones, dropping some. The sample yields approximately 83,000 clones, around 79% seen once. This chain joins TRBV6-1 and TRBJ1-6, with a weak D call TRBD1 (5 bases). Sequenced here: peripheral blood, sampled from a patient treated with radiotherapy plus ipilimumab. The source of this sequence is a human donor with non-small cell lung cancer who had a partial response to radiotherapy plus ipilimumab. Some clones in this sample may be carry-over from other donors' samples. CDR3 amino acids: CASRKTAEYNSPLHF. The CDR3 nucleotides are TGTGCCAGCAGGAAGACAGCAGAATATAATTCACCCCTCCACTTT.